One sample yielded the 7 T cell receptor beta chains listed below, sequenced in a study of T-cell memory formation after mild COVID-19. TCRdb redid the calling of the 5' RACE reads with MiXCR, one entry per CDR3 protein. In the table there are roughly 560,000 distinct CDR3 sequences, about a fifth of which are singletons. The sequenced sample was PBMCs or a T cell subset sorted from them (not recorded which). Every receptor here comes from an adult woman who had mild COVID-19 (a few samples of this study predate the infection). Cell type and time point are not known.

The CDR3 nucleotides are TGTGCCAGCAGCGGGACTAGCGGGGAGAACACCGGGGAGCTGTTTTTT. Its protein product is CASSGTSGENTGELFF. V usage is TRBV9 and J usage is TRBJ2-2, with TRBD2 matching over 12 bases. Germline V gene data show CDR1 as SGDLS and CDR2 as YYNGEE. The CDR3 covers 16 residues. With 3 bases clipped from V and 1 base from J, the junction kept 1 base outside the gene matches.

CDR3 bases: TGTGCCAGCAGTCCTCTCTCGGAGGTACAGAACACTGAAGCTTTCTTT. Protein product: CASSPLSEVQNTEAFF. The chain recombines TRBV6-2 or TRBV6-3 with TRBJ1-1; no firm D call. The CDR3 is made up of 16 amino acids. Germline CDR1 is MNHEY and CDR2 is SVGEGT. V was trimmed by 5 bases and J by 1 base, leaving 17 bases between them.

The J gene is TRBJ2-7, the V gene TRBV7-9; perhaps TRBD2 as D (5 bases). The V gene lost 5 bases and the J gene lost 9 bases, with 35 bases spanning the gap. CDR3 length: 19 residues. Per the germline V gene, CDR1 is SEHNR and CDR2 is FQNEAQ (reference sequence). CDR3 in DNA: TGTGCCAGCAGCCGAGTCTCGGTCAGCGGCCACCTCTCCGACACGGGGCAGTACTTC. This codes for CASSRVSVSGHLSDTGQYF. The whole variable domain, filled in from reference TRBV7-9 and TRBJ2-7, reads DTGVSQNPRHKITKRGQNVTFRCDPISEHNRLYWYRQTLGQGPEFLTYFQNEAQLEKSRLLSDRFSAERPKGSFSTLEIQRTEQGDSAMYLCASSRVSVSGHLSDTGQYFGPGTRLTVT.

This clonotype was seen a few times. The chain is built from TRBV7-2 and TRBJ1-2; TRBD1 agrees at 12 bases. The J segment lost 8 bases and the V segment lost 5 bases, leaving 6 bases of the junction unmatched. Germline CDR1 SGHTA, CDR2 FQGNSA. This CDR3 has 14 amino acids. CDR3 in DNA: TGTGCCAGCAGCCTGTGGGACAGGGGGCGAGGCTACACCTTC. Translated: CASSLWDRGRGYTF.

The genes are TRBV7-8 and TRBJ2-7, with D possibly being TRBD1 (5 bases). CDR1 SGHVS and CDR2 FQNEAQ come from the germline V gene. The V end was cut by 6 bases, the J end by 2 bases, with 11 bases between. The CDR3 consists of 13 residues. The DNA for the CDR3 is TGTGCCAGCAGTAATACAGGCGCCTACGAGCAGTACTTC. Translating gives CASSNTGAYEQYF.

The chain uses TRBV5-1 and TRBJ2-7, with 7 bases identical to TRBD2. Germline CDR1 reads SGHRS; CDR2 reads YFSETQ. V was pared by 3 bases and J by 5 bases, with 8 bases of the junction left unmatched. The CDR3 is made up of 14 amino acids. CDR3 protein: CASSSTSSLNEQYF. The CDR3 DNA reads TGCGCCAGCAGCTCGACTAGCAGTCTGAACGAGCAGTACTTC. The full variable domain, with the rest looked up from reference TRBV5-1 and TRBJ2-7, is KAGVTQTPRYLIKTRGQQVTLSCSPISGHRSVSWYQQTPGQGLQFLFEYFSETQRNKGNFPGRFSGRQFSNSRSEMNVSTLELGDSALYLCASSSTSSLNEQYFGPGTRLTVT.

This clonotype was seen only a few times. The chain links TRBV12-3 or TRBV12-4 to TRBJ2-1, with 11 nucleotides matching TRBD1. The CDR3 is 16 residues long. The V segment lost 5 bases and the J segment 6 bases; nucleotides outside the gene matches: 9. CDR3 coding DNA: TGTGCCAGCAGTCCCCCCCCCGGGACAGGGGGCAATGAGCAGTTCTTC. It codes for CASSPPPGTGGNEQFF.